These 10 T cell receptor beta chains share one sample of origin, sequenced in a study of cytomegalovirus exposure and HLA in healthy donors. Use of 60 Vbeta and 13 Jbeta primers characterized the PCR. Sequenced by immunoSEQ multiplex PCR; TCRdb stores in-frame clones only, minus some. The sample has 93,000 or so clones; roughly 66% are singletons. Source material: PBMCs. Source of these receptors: a woman between 50 and 59 years old in good health and CMV-seronegative.

This clone was seen a few times. This chain links TRBV4-2 with TRBJ2-1; 9 positions match TRBD1. J gave up 5 bases and V 0 bases, and 2 bases lay outside the gene matches. The length of the CDR3 is 15 residues. CDR1 is LGHNA and CDR2 is YNFKEQ in the germline V gene. The CDR3 loop is CASSQEGQGHNEQFF. The CDR3 DNA reads TGTGCCAGCAGCCAAGAGGGACAGGGTCACAATGAGCAGTTCTTC.

The chain combines TRBV19 with TRBJ1-4, with 10 bases fitting TRBD1. V was pared by 6 bases and J by 4 bases, with 2 bases of the junction left unmatched. The CDR3 contains 14 residues. The germline V gene encodes CDR1 LNHDA and CDR2 SQIVND (reference sequence). Here the CDR3 DNA reads TGTGCCAGTAGCTGGACAGGGGGTAATGAAAAACTGTTTTTT. Its translation is CASSWTGGNEKLFF.

This sequence joins TRBV15 and TRBJ1-5, with a weak D call TRBD1 (6 bases). Germline lookup yields CDR1 LNHNV and CDR2 YYDKDF (reference sequence). CDR3 size: 16 residues. Trimming removed 2 bases at V and 5 bases at J, with 16 bases between. Written as DNA, the CDR3 is TGTGCCACCAGCAGAAGGGCCTGGGACAACCATCAGCCCCAGCATTTT. Translating gives CATSRRAWDNHQPQHF.

Here the CDR3 reads CASSLLTALNTEAFF. DNA of the CDR3: TGTGCCAGCAGCTTACTGACAGCGCTGAACACTGAAGCTTTCTTT. The V and J genes are TRBV5-5 and TRBJ1-1; tentative D call: TRBD1 (5 bases). Between the trimmed V and J ends, which lost 2 bases and 0 bases, there was a span of 11 bases. The CDR3 length is 15 residues. Per germline, CDR1 SGHKS and CDR2 YYEKEE (reference sequence).

The gene calls are TRBV19 and TRBJ2-3, with TRBD1 matching over 10 bases. The germline V gene encodes CDR1 LNHDA and CDR2 SQIVND (reference sequence). V shed 9 bases, J shed 2 bases, and the junction held 5 bases outside the gene matches. This CDR3 has 14 amino acids. CDR3 bases: TGTGCCAGCAGGGACAGGGGTTTCACAGATACGCAGTATTTT. As protein: CASRDRGFTDTQYF.

This chain uses TRBV7-2 with TRBJ2-7; 9 bases match TRBD2. CDR1 SGHTA and CDR2 FQGNSA come from the germline V gene. V trimming: 5 bases; J trimming: 6 bases; junction bases outside the gene matches: 11. This CDR3 has 15 residues. Here the CDR3 reads CASSNPGLAKPEQYF. The CDR3 DNA is TGTGCCAGCAGCAATCCGGGACTAGCTAAGCCCGAGCAGTACTTC.

This clone occurred a few times. The rearrangement links TRBV6-5 to TRBJ1-4, with D unclear. This CDR3 comprises 11 residues. The germline CDR1 and CDR2 sequences are MNHEY and SVGAGI. The V and J ends lost 3 bases and 8 bases respectively, with 4 bases between them. CDR3 region: CASSYREKLFF. The CDR3 DNA reads TGTGCCAGCAGTTATCGGGAAAAACTGTTTTTT.

This clone has just a few counts. The chain combines TRBV6-6 with TRBJ2-5, with D perhaps matching TRBD1 (6 bases). Germline CDR1 MNHNY, CDR2 SVGAGI (reference sequence). The CDR3 contains 13 residues. The V end lost 5 bases, the J end lost 1 base, and 8 bases lay between the germline ends. CDR3 nucleotide sequence: TGTGCCAGCAGTAGACAGGTCCAAGAGACCCAGTACTTC. It codes for CASSRQVQETQYF.

The rearrangement joins TRBV9 to TRBJ2-1, with D uncertain. Germline V gene sequence: CDR1 SGDLS, CDR2 YYNGEE. V gave up 4 bases and J gave up 10 bases, with 21 bases separating them. The CDR3 loop spans 15 amino acids. The CDR3 DNA reads TGTGCCAGCAGCCCAAACCTCATGGCCTTCGGGGAGCAGTTCTTC. As protein: CASSPNLMAFGEQFF.

The chain has TRBV10-3 and TRBJ2-7; TRBD1 might be the D (5 bases). CDR3 length: 12 amino acids. Germline lookup yields CDR1 ENHRY and CDR2 SYGVKD. Trimming stripped 4 bases from V and 5 bases from J, with 9 bases between. CDR3 DNA: TGTGCCATCAGTGGCAGGGTCCACGAGCAGTACTTC. This encodes CAISGRVHEQYF.